This T cell receptor (beta chain) was sequenced in a study of blood T cell repertoires in COVID-19. The count of this clone is one. Those who participated ranged in age from 18 to 89 years and resided in around 22 US areas. Authors' data handling: How many nucleated cells were present was estimated from reference gene primer amplification. Sequencing was performed with immunoSEQ multiplex PCR; in TCRdb, only in-frame clones are kept and a portion is missing. V, J and clone size are taken as reported in that table, and D and trimming were inferred from the DNA itself. The table shows approximately 300,000 clones, with 80% to 95% occurring only once. The sequencing input was PBMCs or T cells enriched from blood (not recorded which). The TCR comes from a young woman who had recovered from COVID-19.

The chain's CDR3 is CASRSGHGNTEAFF. CDR3 nucleotide sequence: TGTGCCAGCAGGTCGGGACACGGGAACACTGAAGCTTTCTTT. The chain is built from TRBV2 and TRBJ1-1; TRBD1 might be the D (6 bases). In germline, CDR1 is SNHLY, CDR2 FYNNEI. The CDR3 runs 14 residues. The ends were cut back, 6 bases at V and 1 base at J, with 12 bases in the middle.